A single count supports the clone carrying this TCR beta chain. This sample was taken from a study of blood T cell repertoires in COVID-19. Study-wide background: T cells, B-cell-depleted T cells, or PBMCs provided the cDNA or gDNA that served as material.

The repertoire was sequenced with immunoSEQ multiplex PCR; TCRdb's copy has only in-frame clones and lacks some. The repertoire consists of almost 95,000 clones, with roughly 84% occurring once and the leading ten covering approximately 6.5%. V was cut by 7 bases and J by 1 base, with 10 bases left in between. This CDR3 region has 12 residues. Germline values: CDR1 SQVTM, CDR2 ANQGSEA. The sample was peripheral blood. V and J are TRBV29-1 and TRBJ1-1; D possibly corresponds to TRBD1 (5 bases). The receptor was derived from a man aged 55 to 70 with acute or convalescent COVID-19. CDR3 protein: CSAQGANTEAFF. CDR3 nucleotides: TGCAGCGCCCAAGGGGCGAACACTGAAGCTTTCTTT. Combining the CDR3 with reference TRBV29-1 and TRBJ1-1 gives the whole variable domain SAVISQKPSRDICQRGTSLTIQCQVDSQVTMMFWYRQQPGQSLTLIATANQGSEATYESGFVIDKFPISRPNLTFSTLTVSNMSPEDSSIYLCSAQGANTEAFFGQGTRLTVV.